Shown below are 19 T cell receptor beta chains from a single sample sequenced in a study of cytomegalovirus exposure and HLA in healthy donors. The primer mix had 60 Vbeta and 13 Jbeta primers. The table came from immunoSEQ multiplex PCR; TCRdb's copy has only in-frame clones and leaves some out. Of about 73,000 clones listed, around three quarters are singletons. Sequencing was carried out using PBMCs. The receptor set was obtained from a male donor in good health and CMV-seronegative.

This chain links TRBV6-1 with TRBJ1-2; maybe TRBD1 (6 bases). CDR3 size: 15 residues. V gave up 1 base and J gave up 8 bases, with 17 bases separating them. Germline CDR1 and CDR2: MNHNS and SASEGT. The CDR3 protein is CASSEGTESYRGYTF. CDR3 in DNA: TGTGCCAGCAGTGAAGGGACAGAATCGTATCGCGGCTACACCTTC.

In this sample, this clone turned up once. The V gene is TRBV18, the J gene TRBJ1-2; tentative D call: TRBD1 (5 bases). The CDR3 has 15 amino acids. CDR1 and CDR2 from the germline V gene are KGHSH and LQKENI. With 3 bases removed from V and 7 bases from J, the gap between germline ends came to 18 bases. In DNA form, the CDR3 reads TGTGCCAGCTCACCTCGCGGTGGGGACTGGTTTGGCTACACCTTC. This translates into CASSPRGGDWFGYTF.

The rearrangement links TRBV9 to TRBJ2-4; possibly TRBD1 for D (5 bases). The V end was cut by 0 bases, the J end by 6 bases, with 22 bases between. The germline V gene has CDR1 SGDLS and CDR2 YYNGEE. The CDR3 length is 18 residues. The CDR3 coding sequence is TGTGCCAGCAGCGTAGGTCTCGTAGGGGCAGGGAAGGTAAACATTCAGTACTTC. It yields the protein CASSVGLVGAGKVNIQYF.

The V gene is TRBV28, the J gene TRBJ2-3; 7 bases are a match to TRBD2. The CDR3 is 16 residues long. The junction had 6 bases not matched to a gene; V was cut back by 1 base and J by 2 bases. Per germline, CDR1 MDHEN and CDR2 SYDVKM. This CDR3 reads CASSLSSGGYTDTQYF. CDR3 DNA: TGTGCCAGCAGTTTATCTAGCGGAGGATACACAGATACGCAGTATTTT.

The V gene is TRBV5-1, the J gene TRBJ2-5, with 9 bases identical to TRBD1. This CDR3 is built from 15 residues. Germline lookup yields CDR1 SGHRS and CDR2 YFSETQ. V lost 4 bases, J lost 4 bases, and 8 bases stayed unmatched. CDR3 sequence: CASSIPTGGGETQYF. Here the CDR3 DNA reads TGCGCCAGCAGCATCCCGACAGGGGGTGGAGAGACCCAGTACTTC.

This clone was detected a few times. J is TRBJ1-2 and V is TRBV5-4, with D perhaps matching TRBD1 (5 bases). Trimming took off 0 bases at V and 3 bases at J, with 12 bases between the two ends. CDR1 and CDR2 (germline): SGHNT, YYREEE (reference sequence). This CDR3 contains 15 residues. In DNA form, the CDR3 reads TGTGCCAGCAGCTTGGAGTCCAGGGTGGACTATGGCTACACCTTC. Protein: CASSLESRVDYGYTF.

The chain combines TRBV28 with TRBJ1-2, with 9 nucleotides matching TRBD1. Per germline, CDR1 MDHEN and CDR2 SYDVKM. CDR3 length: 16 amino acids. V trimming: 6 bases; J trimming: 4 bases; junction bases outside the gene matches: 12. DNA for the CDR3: TGTGCCAGCAGCGTTACAGGGGGCTGGGATATCTATGGCTACACCTTC. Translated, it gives CASSVTGGWDIYGYTF.

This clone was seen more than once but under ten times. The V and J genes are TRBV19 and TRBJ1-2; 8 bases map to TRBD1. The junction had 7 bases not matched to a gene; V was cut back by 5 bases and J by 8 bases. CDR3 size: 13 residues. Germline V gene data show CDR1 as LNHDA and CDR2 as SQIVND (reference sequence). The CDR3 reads CASSGQGALGYTF. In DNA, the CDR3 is TGTGCCAGTAGTGGTCAGGGGGCATTGGGCTACACCTTC.

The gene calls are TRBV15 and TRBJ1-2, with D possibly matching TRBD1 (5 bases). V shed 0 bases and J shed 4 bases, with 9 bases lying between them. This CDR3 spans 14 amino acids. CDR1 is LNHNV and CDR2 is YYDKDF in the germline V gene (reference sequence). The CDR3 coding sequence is TGTGCCACCAGCAGAGACAGGGTCCCCTATGGCTACACCTTC. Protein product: CATSRDRVPYGYTF.

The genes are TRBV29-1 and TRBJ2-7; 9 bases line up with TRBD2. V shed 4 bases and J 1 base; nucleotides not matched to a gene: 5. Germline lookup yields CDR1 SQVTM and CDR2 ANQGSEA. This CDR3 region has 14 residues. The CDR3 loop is CSVGMLAGSYEQYF. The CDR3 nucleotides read TGCAGCGTTGGGATGCTAGCGGGGTCCTACGAGCAGTACTTC.

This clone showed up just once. Here the CDR3 reads CASSRWSGNTIYF. The CDR3 DNA sequence: TGTGCCAGCAGCCGGTGGTCTGGAAACACCATATATTTT. V gene TRBV11-2 combines with J gene TRBJ1-3, with D unclear. The CDR3 spans 13 residues. CDR1 is SGHAT, CDR2 FQNNGV, per germline. V lost 5 bases to trimming and J lost 1 base, with 6 bases between them.

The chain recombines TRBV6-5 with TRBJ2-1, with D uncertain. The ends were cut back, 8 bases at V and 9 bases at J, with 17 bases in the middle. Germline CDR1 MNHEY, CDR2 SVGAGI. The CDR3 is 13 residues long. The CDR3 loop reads CASGPPTLTEQFF. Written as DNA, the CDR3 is TGTGCCAGCGGCCCTCCAACCTTAACTGAGCAGTTCTTC.

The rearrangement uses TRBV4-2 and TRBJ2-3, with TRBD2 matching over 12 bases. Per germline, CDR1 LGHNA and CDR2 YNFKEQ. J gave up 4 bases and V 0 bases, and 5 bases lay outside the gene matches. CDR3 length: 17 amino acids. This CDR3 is CASSQEASGRGADTQYF. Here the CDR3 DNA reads TGTGCCAGCAGCCAAGAGGCTAGCGGGAGGGGGGCAGATACGCAGTATTTT.

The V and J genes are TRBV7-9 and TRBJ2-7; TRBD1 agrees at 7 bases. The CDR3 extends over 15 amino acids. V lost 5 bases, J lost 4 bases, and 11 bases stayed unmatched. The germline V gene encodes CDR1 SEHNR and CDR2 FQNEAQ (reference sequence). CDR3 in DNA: TGTGCCAGCAGCCAAAGACAGGGTGGGGGTTACGAGCAGTACTTC. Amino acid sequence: CASSQRQGGGYEQYF.

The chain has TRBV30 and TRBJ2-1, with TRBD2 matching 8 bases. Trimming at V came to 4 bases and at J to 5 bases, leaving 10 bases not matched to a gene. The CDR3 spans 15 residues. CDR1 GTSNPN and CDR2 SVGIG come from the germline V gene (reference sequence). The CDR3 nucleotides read TGTGCCTGGACCCTAGGGCTAGCGGGTAACAATGAGCAGTTCTTC. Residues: CAWTLGLAGNNEQFF.

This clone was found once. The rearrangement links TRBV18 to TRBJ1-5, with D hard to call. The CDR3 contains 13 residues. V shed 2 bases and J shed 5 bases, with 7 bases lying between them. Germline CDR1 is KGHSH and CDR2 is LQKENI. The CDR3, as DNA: TGTGCCAGCTCACCAAATAGAGATCAGCCCCAGCATTTT. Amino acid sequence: CASSPNRDQPQHF.

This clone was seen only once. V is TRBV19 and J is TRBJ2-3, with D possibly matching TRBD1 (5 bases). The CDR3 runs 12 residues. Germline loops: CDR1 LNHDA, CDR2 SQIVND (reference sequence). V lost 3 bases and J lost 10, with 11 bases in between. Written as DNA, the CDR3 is TGTGCCAGTAGTATTTTCCAGGGCCCGCAGTATTTT. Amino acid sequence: CASSIFQGPQYF.

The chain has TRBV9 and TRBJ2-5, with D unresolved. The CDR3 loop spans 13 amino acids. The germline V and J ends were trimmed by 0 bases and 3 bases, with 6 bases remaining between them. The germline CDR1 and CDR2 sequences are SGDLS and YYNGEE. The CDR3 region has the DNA TGTGCCAGCAGCGTAGTGAGTGAAGAGACCCAGTACTTC. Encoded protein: CASSVVSEETQYF.

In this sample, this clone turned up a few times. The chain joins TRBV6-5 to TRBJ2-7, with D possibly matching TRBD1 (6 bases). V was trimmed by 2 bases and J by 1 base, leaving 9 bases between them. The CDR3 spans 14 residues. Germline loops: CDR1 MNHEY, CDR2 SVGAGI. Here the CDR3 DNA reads TGTGCCAGCAGTTACCCGGGACATTCCTACGAGCAGTACTTC. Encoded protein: CASSYPGHSYEQYF.